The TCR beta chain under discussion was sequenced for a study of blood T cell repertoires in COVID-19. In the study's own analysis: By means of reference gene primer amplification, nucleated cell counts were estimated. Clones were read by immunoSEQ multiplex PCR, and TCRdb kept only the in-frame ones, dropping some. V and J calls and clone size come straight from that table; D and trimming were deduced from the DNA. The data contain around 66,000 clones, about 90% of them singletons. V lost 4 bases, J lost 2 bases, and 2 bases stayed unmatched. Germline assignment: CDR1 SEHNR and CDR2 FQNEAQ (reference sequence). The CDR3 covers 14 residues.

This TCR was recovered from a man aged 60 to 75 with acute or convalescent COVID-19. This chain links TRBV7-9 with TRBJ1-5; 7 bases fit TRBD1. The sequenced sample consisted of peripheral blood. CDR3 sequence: CASSWDSGNQPQHF. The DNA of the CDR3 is TGTGCCAGCAGCTGGGACAGCGGCAATCAGCCCCAGCATTTT.